Sequencing of this T cell receptor (beta chain) was carried out in a study of T cells in localized non-small cell lung cancer. Libraries were prepared by immunoSEQ multiplex PCR; TCRdb keeps only in-frame clonotypes and omits some of them. The sample contains 12,000 to 15,000 clones, 84% of which appear only once. This CDR3 has 14 amino acids. The ends lost 8 bases at V and 6 bases at J; junction bases unmatched: 12. Germline-derived CDR1 and CDR2 are MDHEN and SYDVKM. The source of this sequence is a female donor at least 60 years old with stage I squamous cell lung carcinoma. The material was peripheral blood, obtained before any cancer treatment. The chain is built from TRBV28 and TRBJ2-7, with 8 bases that match TRBD1. CDR3 bases: TGTGCCAGCGGTCCAGGGGGCGGTCTAGGCGAGCAGTACTTC. This sequence encodes CASGPGGGLGEQYF.